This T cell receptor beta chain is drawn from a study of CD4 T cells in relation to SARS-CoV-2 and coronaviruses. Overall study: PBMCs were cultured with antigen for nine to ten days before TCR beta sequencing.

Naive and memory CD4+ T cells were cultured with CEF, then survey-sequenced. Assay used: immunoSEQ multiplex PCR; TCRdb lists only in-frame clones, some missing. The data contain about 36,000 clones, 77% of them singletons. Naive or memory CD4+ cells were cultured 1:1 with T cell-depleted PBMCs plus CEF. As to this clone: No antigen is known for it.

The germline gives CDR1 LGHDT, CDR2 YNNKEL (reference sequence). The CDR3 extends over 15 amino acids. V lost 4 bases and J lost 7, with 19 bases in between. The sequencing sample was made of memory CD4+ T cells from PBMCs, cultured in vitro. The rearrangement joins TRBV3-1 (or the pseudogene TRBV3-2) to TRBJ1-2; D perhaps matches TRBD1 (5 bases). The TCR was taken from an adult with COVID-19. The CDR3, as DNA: TGTGCCAGCAGCCCCCTTCCTGAGGGGATCCGTGGCTACACCTTC. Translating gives CASSPLPEGIRGYTF.